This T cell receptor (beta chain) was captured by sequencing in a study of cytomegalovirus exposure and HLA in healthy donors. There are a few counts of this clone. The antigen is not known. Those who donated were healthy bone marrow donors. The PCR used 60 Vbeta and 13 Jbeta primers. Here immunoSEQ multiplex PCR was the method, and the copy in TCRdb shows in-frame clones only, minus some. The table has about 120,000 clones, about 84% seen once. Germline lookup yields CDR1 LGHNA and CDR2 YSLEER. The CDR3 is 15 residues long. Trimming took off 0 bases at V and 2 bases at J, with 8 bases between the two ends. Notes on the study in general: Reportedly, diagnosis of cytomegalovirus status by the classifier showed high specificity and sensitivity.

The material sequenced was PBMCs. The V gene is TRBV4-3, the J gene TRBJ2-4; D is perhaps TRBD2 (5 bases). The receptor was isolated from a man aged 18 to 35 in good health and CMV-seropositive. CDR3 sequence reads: CASSQDEGSKNIQYF. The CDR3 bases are TGCGCCAGCAGCCAAGACGAGGGTTCCAAAAACATTCAGTACTTC.